These 27 T cell receptor beta chains came from one sample sequenced in a study of regulatory T cells in long-lasting Graves disease. Time point here: newly diagnosed GD, antithyroid drugs for less than 3 months. Researchers made the TCR library from RNA that was extracted from PBMCs. Investigators prepared the TCR beta libraries by applying iRepertoire HTBI primers and Arm-PCR of CDR3 regions. TCRdb analysed the multiplex PCR reads with MiXCR anew, one entry per CDR3 protein. The repertoire holds 600,000 to 650,000 distinct CDR3 sequences, with roughly 15% as singletons. These data also formed part of another study, on T cells in Graves' hyperthyroidism and ophthalmopathy.

Here the sequenced sample was peripheral blood mononuclear cells (PBMCs), taken at new diagnosis, from a patient treated with antithyroid drugs. These receptors were collected from a woman aged 30 to 39 with Graves disease.

V and J are TRBV20-1 and TRBJ2-1; the match to TRBD1 covers 7 bases. V trimming: 5 bases; J trimming: 14 bases; junction bases outside the gene matches: 18. The germline CDR1 and CDR2 sequences are DFQATT and SNEGSKA (reference sequence). The CDR3 consists of 14 residues. CDR3 amino acids: CSASPPGQPKSKFF. The CDR3 DNA follows: TGCAGTGCTTCCCCTCCGGGACAGCCAAAGTCCAAGTTCTTC.

In its sample, this clonotype was seen many times. The rearrangement joins TRBV2 to TRBJ1-5, with 7 positions matching TRBD1. Losses at the gene ends were 6 bases for V and 4 bases for J; bases not matched to a gene: 9. This CDR3 is 15 amino acids long. CDR1 SNHLY and CDR2 FYNNEI come from the germline V gene. Here the CDR3 reads CASSAAGTDNQPQHF. CDR3 bases: TGTGCCAGCAGCGCCGCCGGGACAGATAATCAGCCCCAGCATTTT.

This clonotype was observed at least ten times. For the CDR3, the DNA is TGTGCCAGCAGTCCCCCCGCCGGGATAATCACAGATACGCAGTATTTT. Its protein product is CASSPPAGIITDTQYF. This rearrangement joins TRBV12-3 or TRBV12-4 to TRBJ2-3; a weak D match, TRBD2 (5 bases). This CDR3 has 16 residues. Deletions cut 5 bases from V and 2 bases from J, with 17 bases between.

This clonotype came up a few times. The V gene is TRBV7-2, the J gene TRBJ2-7, with 16 bases that match TRBD2. The CDR3 consists of 16 residues. With V trimmed by 7 bases and J by 7 bases, 10 bases remained unmatched. Per the germline V gene, CDR1 is SGHTA and CDR2 is FQGNSA. The CDR3 DNA sequence: TGTGCCAGCACCCCGGGACTAGCGGGAGGGTTCCGGGAGCAGTACTTC. This codes for CASTPGLAGGFREQYF.

This clonotype was detected ten times or more. This chain connects TRBV2 to TRBJ1-5, with 10 bases fitting TRBD1. V lost 3 bases, J lost 4 bases, and 0 bases stayed unmatched. Germline-derived CDR1 and CDR2 are SNHLY and FYNNEI. The CDR3 covers 14 residues. CDR3 sequence reads: CASSEDRGNQPQHF. The CDR3 bases are TGTGCCAGCAGTGAGGACAGGGGGAATCAGCCCCAGCATTTT.

The rearrangement uses TRBV9 and TRBJ2-7; 8 positions match TRBD2. Germline V gives CDR1 SGDLS, CDR2 YYNGEE. The CDR3 covers 14 residues. V shed 4 bases and J 0 bases; nucleotides not matched to a gene: 3. The CDR3 sequence: CASSISGASYEQYF. Here the CDR3 DNA reads TGTGCCAGCAGCATTAGCGGGGCCTCCTACGAGCAGTACTTC.

This clonotype was recorded many times. V usage is TRBV7-2 and J usage is TRBJ1-3; no definite D call. The CDR3 runs to 16 residues. Between the trimmed V and J ends, which lost 1 base and 0 bases, there was a span of 10 bases. Germline V gene lookup returns CDR1 SGHTA and CDR2 FQGNSA. In DNA form, the CDR3 reads TGTGCCAGCAGCTTAGGCCCGGAAAGCTCTGGAAACACCATATATTTT. This translates into CASSLGPESSGNTIYF.

This clonotype showed up just a few times. The CDR3 loop reads CSASPSGLTGELFF. Written as DNA, the CDR3 is TGCAGTGCTAGTCCTAGCGGGCTAACCGGGGAGCTGTTTTTT. V and J are TRBV20-1 and TRBJ2-2, with 8 bases aligning to TRBD2. V lost 3 bases to trimming and J lost 5 bases; unmatched junction nucleotides: 5. The CDR3 consists of 14 residues. CDR1 DFQATT and CDR2 SNEGSKA come from the germline V gene (reference sequence).

For this clonotype: It may be a read error: a sequence one base away is much more abundant. As the CDR3 is not closed by the conserved phenylalanine or tryptophan, this likely results from a read error. The V gene is TRBV2, the J gene TRBJ1-2; D perhaps matches TRBD1 (6 bases). The CDR3 loop spans 14 amino acids. Trimming took 4 bases from V and 8 from J, leaving 17 bases between them. Germline loops: CDR1 SNHLY, CDR2 FYNNEI. The DNA of the CDR3 is TGTGCCAGCAGTGCAGGGGAAGGAGCTAACGGCTACACCCTC. Protein sequence: CASSAGEGANGYTL.

This clonotype has at least ten counts. This chain uses TRBV12-3 or TRBV12-4 with TRBJ2-4; 8 bases are a match to TRBD1. The CDR3 consists of 13 residues. The V and J ends lost 6 bases and 8 bases, in that order; junction bases with no gene match: 6. CDR3 bases: TGTGCCAGCAGCCTGTACAGGGGGGACATTCAGTACTTC. It yields the protein CASSLYRGDIQYF.

The chain links TRBV5-6 to TRBJ2-7; 7 bases agree with TRBD1. The junction had 13 bases not matched to a gene; V was cut back by 4 bases and J by 3 bases. This CDR3 contains 16 residues. Germline V gene data show CDR1 as SGHDT and CDR2 as YYEEEE. Written as DNA, the CDR3 is TGTGCCAGCAGCCCCTTAGGACAGGCGGCCTTCTACGAGCAGTACTTC. Protein product: CASSPLGQAAFYEQYF. The variable domain in full, completed from reference TRBV5-6 and TRBJ2-7, reads DAGVTQSPTHLIKTRGQQVTLRCSPKSGHDTVSWYQQALGQGPQFIFQYYEEEERQRGNFPDRFSGHQFPNYSSELNVNALLLGDSALYLCASSPLGQAAFYEQYFGPGTRLTVT.

The chain carries TRBV12-3 or TRBV12-4 and TRBJ1-4; D remains unclear. Trimming removed 6 bases at V and 6 bases at J, with 11 bases between. The CDR3 covers 13 residues. The CDR3: CASRGTPYEKLFF. CDR3 bases: TGTGCCAGCAGAGGAACACCGTATGAAAAACTGTTTTTT.

The chain has TRBV19 and TRBJ2-3, with no clear D. The CDR3 is made up of 18 amino acids. Germline V gene sequence: CDR1 LNHDA, CDR2 SQIVND (reference sequence). V lost 4 bases, J lost 2 bases, and 22 bases lay in between. The CDR3, as DNA: TGTGCCAGTAGTAAGCCCTCTCCGCCAAGCTTCTCCACAGATACGCAGTATTTT. As protein: CASSKPSPPSFSTDTQYF.

The table lists this clonotype with many counts. The chain has TRBV28 and TRBJ1-2; D remains ambiguous. V gave up 2 bases and J gave up 9 bases, with 7 bases separating them. The germline V gene encodes CDR1 MDHEN and CDR2 SYDVKM. The CDR3 totals 11 residues. The CDR3 sequence is CASSLMKSYTF. The CDR3 DNA reads as TGTGCCAGCAGTTTAATGAAAAGCTACACCTTC.

The genes are TRBV20-1 and TRBJ2-1; the match to TRBD2 covers 9 bases. CDR1 DFQATT and CDR2 SNEGSKA come from the germline V gene (reference sequence). The V and J ends lost 4 bases and 3 bases, in that order; junction bases with no gene match: 7. The CDR3 has 15 amino acids. The DNA of the CDR3 is TGCAGTGCTACACGACTAGCGGCAATCTACAATGAGCAGTTCTTC. It translates to CSATRLAAIYNEQFF.

This chain links TRBV20-1 with TRBJ2-3, with TRBD2 identical over 7 bases. This CDR3 has 15 residues. With V trimmed by 1 base and J by 1 base, 5 bases remained unmatched. Germline CDR1 and CDR2: DFQATT and SNEGSKA (reference sequence). The CDR3 nucleotides read TGCAGTGCTAGAGCAGGGACTACCCGCACAGATACGCAGTATTTT. Amino acids: CSARAGTTRTDTQYF.

This clonotype has only a few counts. The chain combines TRBV7-2 with TRBJ2-3; possibly TRBD2 for D (6 bases). There are 16 residues in the CDR3. CDR1 and CDR2 (germline): SGHTA, FQGNSA. V was trimmed by 2 bases and J by 2 bases, leaving 14 bases between them. The CDR3 coding sequence is TGTGCCAGCAGCTTACGTCGGGGGATCCTCACAGATACGCAGTATTTT. Amino acid sequence: CASSLRRGILTDTQYF.

This clonotype was seen repeatedly, ten times or more. The chain couples TRBV27 to TRBJ2-7; TRBD1 might be the D (5 bases). The V end lost 1 base, the J end lost 5 bases, and 18 bases lay between the germline ends. The germline gives CDR1 MNHEY, CDR2 SMNVEV (reference sequence). The CDR3 loop spans 16 amino acids. The DNA of the CDR3 is TGTGCCAGCAGTTTATGGCCAGGGCTTTCTTCTAACGAGCAGTACTTC. Protein sequence: CASSLWPGLSSNEQYF.

The CDR3 region is CASSPTPGNEQYF. CDR3 coding DNA: TGTGCCAGCTCACCTACCCCGGGAAACGAGCAGTACTTC. The chain recombines TRBV18 with TRBJ2-7; D is perhaps TRBD2 (5 bases). V gave up 3 bases and J gave up 5 bases, with 11 bases separating them. Germline V CDR1 and CDR2: KGHSH, LQKENI. CDR3 length: 13 amino acids. Complete variable domain (other parts from reference TRBV18 and TRBJ2-7): NAGVMQNPRHLVRRRGQEARLRCSPMKGHSHVYWYRQLPEEGLKFMVYLQKENIIDESGMPKERFSAEFPKEGPSILRIQQVVRGDSAAYFCASSPTPGNEQYFGPGTRLTVT.

The genes are TRBV20-1 and TRBJ1-6; perhaps TRBD1 as D (5 bases). The germline V gene has CDR1 DFQATT and CDR2 SNEGSKA (reference sequence). The V gene lost 2 bases and the J gene lost 4 bases, with 15 bases spanning the gap. The length of the CDR3 is 16 residues. The CDR3 bases are TGCAGTGCTAGACCCCAGACAGATTCTTATAATTCACCCCTCCACTTT. This sequence encodes CSARPQTDSYNSPLHF.

At least ten counts were recorded for this clonotype. This chain links TRBV30 with TRBJ1-5, with D unresolved. From germline, CDR1 is GTSNPN and CDR2 SVGIG (reference sequence). The V and J ends lost 5 bases and 7 bases respectively, with 6 bases between them. The CDR3 spans 10 residues. The CDR3 protein is CAWVLQPQHF. As DNA, the CDR3 is TGTGCCTGGGTACTCCAGCCCCAGCATTTT.

This clonotype was recorded a few times. The chain combines TRBV15 with TRBJ1-4; D is unclear. From germline, CDR1 is LNHNV and CDR2 YYDKDF (reference sequence). Trimming took off 1 base at V and 4 bases at J, with 10 bases between the two ends. This CDR3 has 15 amino acids. CDR3 loop: CATSRAKGGNEKLFF. The CDR3 DNA reads as TGTGCCACCAGCAGAGCTAAGGGCGGTAATGAAAAACTGTTTTTT.

This sequence joins TRBV20-1 and TRBJ1-5; D is ambiguous. V shed 3 bases and J shed 4 bases, with 10 bases lying between them. CDR1 and CDR2 (germline): DFQATT, SNEGSKA (reference sequence). This CDR3 has 13 amino acids. The DNA for the CDR3 is TGCAGTGCTAGCCCGGAGGCAAATCAGCCCCAGCATTTT. Amino acid sequence: CSASPEANQPQHF.

Note on this clonotype: Because it lacks the conserved phenylalanine or tryptophan at the end, this CDR3 is likely a read error. This chain connects TRBV7-9 to TRBJ2-7; 7 positions agree with TRBD1. Unmatched junction bases numbered 11, after V lost 3 bases and J lost 6 bases. The CDR3 is 15 residues long. Germline-derived CDR1 and CDR2 are SEHNR and FQNEAQ (reference sequence). As DNA, the CDR3 is TGTGCCAGCAGCTTGATGTCAGGGGGAGACGGCGAGCAGTACTCC. Its protein is CASSLMSGGDGEQYS.

The chain links TRBV6-1 to TRBJ1-4; D may be TRBD1 (5 bases). CDR1 and CDR2 (germline): MNHNS, SASEGT. V shed 2 bases and J shed 0 bases, with 7 bases lying between them. The CDR3 consists of 15 residues. As DNA, the CDR3 is TGTGCCAGCAGTGAAAGGGACTCAACTAATGAAAAACTGTTTTTT. Its protein product is CASSERDSTNEKLFF.

The genes are TRBV25-1 and TRBJ2-3; D unresolved. The CDR3 contains 13 residues. Germline CDR1 is MGHDK and CDR2 is SYGVNS. Trimming cost V 7 bases and J 6 bases, with 14 bases left between them. The CDR3 DNA follows: TGTGCCAGCAATAATATAGTGAGCGATACGCAGTATTTT. Its translation is CASNNIVSDTQYF. Full variable domain (remainder filled in from reference TRBV25-1 and TRBJ2-3): EADIYQTPRYLVIGTGKKITLECSQTMGHDKMYWYQQDPGMELHLIHYSYGVNSTEKGDLSSESTVSRIRTEHFPLTLESARPSHTSQYLCASNNIVSDTQYFGPGTRLTVL.

This clonotype has ten or more counts. The rearrangement joins TRBV6-1 to TRBJ1-1; weak D call: TRBD1 (5 bases). Germline V gives CDR1 MNHNS, CDR2 SASEGT. Trimming cost V 5 bases and J 10 bases, with 11 bases left between them. This CDR3 has 11 residues. The CDR3 spells CASSTTVGAFF. The CDR3 DNA reads as TGTGCCAGCAGTACGACAGTAGGAGCTTTCTTT.